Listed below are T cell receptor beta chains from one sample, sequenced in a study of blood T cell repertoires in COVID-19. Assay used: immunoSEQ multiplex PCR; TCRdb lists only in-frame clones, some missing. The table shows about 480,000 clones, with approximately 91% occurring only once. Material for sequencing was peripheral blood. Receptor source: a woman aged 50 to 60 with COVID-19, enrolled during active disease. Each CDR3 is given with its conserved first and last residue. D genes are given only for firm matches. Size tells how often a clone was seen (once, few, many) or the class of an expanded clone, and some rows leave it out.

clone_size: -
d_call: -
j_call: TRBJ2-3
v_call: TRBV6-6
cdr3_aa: CACEEGQRTDTQYF
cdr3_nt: TGTGCCTGCGAGGAGGGACAGAGGACAGATACGCAGTATTTT

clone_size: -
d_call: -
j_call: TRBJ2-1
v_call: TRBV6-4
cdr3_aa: CASSEGIGPGGFVSTEQFF
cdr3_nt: TGTGCCAGCAGTGAGGGAATAGGACCGGGGGGCTTCGTTTCCACTGAGCAGTTCTTC

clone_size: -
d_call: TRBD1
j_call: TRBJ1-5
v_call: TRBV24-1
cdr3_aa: CATSEFVRTGRRNQPQHF
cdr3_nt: TGTGCCACCAGTGAATTCGTCCGGACAGGGCGTCGCAATCAGCCCCAGCATTTT

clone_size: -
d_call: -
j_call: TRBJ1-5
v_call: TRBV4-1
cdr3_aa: CASSQVIRNQPQHF
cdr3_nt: TGCGCCAGCAGCCAAGTTATCCGCAATCAGCCCCAGCATTTT

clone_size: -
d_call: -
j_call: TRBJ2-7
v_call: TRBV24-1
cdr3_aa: CATSDPRFHEQYF
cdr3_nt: TGTGCCACCAGTGACCCTAGATTCCACGAGCAGTACTTC

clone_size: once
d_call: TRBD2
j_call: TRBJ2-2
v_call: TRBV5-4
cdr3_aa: CASTLAGGANTGELFF
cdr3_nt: TGTGCCAGCACACTAGCGGGGGGGGCAAACACCGGGGAGCTGTTTTTT

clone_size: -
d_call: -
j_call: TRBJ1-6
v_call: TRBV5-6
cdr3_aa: CASSLDLSSYNSPLHF
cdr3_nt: TGTGCCAGCAGCCTAGATTTGAGCTCCTATAATTCACCCCTCCACTTT

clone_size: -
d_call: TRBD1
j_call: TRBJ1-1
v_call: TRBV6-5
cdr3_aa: CASSRQGGDTEAFF
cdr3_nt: TGTGCCAGCAGTAGACAGGGTGGAGACACTGAAGCTTTCTTT

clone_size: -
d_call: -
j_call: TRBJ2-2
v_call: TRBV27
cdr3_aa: CASRPGDTGELFF
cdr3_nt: TGTGCCAGCAGGCCCGGGGACACCGGGGAGCTGTTTTTT

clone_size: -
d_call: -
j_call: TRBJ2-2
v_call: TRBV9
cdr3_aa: CASSVMGNTGELFF
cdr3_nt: TGTGCCAGCAGCGTAATGGGCAACACCGGGGAGCTGTTTTTT

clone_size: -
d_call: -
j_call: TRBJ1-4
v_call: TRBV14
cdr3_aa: CASSQGRTNEKLFF
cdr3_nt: TGTGCCAGCAGCCAAGGTAGAACTAATGAAAAACTGTTTTTT

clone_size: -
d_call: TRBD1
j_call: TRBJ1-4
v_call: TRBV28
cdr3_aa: CASSSGQGGKLFF
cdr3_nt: TGTGCCAGCAGTTCCGGACAGGGGGGAAAACTGTTTTTT

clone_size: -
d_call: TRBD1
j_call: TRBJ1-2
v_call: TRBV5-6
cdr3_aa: CASSRDRNLLGYTF
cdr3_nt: TGTGCCAGCAGCAGGGACAGGAACCTACTTGGCTACACCTTC

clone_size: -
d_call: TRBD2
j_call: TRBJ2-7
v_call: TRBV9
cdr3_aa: CASSPGGGSSYEQYF
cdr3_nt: TGTGCCAGCAGCCCAGGCGGGGGGAGCTCCTACGAGCAGTACTTC

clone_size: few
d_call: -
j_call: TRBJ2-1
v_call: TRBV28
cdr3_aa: CASTARRALSYNEQFF
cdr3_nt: TGTGCCAGCACTGCTCGGCGAGCGCTCTCCTACAATGAGCAGTTCTTC

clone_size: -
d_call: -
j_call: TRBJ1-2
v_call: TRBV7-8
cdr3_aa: CASSLGAGEDGYTF
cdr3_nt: TGTGCCAGCAGCTTGGGGGCAGGGGAAGATGGCTACACCTTC

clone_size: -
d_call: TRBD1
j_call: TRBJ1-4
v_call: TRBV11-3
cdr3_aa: CASSLMDRRTEKLFF
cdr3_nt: TGTGCCAGCAGCTTAATGGACAGGAGAACTGAAAAACTGTTTTTT

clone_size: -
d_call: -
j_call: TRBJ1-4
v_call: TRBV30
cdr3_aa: CAWSVRDWGGKLFF
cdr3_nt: TGTGCCTGGAGTGTACGAGATTGGGGAGGAAAACTGTTTTTT

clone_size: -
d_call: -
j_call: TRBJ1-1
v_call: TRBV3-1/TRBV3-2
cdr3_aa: CASSLEYTEAFF
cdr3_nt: TGTGCCAGCAGCCTCGAGTACACTGAAGCTTTCTTT

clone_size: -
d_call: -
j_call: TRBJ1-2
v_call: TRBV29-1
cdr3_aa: CSVVDGVGYTF
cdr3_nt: TGCAGCGTCGTTGACGGGGTAGGCTACACCTTC

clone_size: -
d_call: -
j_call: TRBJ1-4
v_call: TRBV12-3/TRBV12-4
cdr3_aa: CASAPLRREKLFF
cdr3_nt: TGTGCCAGCGCTCCTCTGAGGCGGGAAAAACTGTTTTTT

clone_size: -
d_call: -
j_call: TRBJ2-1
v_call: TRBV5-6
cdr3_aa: CASTLSPHYNEQFF
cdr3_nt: TGTGCCAGCACCTTGAGCCCCCATTACAATGAGCAGTTCTTC

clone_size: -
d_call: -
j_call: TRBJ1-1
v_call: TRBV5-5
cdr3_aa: CASSLELEAFF
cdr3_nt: TGTGCCAGCAGCTTGGAACTGGAAGCTTTCTTT

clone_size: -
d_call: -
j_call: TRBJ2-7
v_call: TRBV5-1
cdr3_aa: CASSLGSYYEQYF
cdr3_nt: TGCGCCAGCAGCTTGGGCAGTTACTACGAGCAGTACTTC

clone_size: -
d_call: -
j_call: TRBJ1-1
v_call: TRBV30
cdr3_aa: CAWSVSTEAFF
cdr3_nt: TGTGCCTGGAGTGTGTCTACTGAAGCTTTCTTT

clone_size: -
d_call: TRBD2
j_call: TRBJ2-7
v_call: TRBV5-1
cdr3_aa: CASSPRTSGSYEQYF
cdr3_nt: TGCGCCAGCAGCCCCCGGACTAGCGGTTCCTACGAGCAGTACTTC

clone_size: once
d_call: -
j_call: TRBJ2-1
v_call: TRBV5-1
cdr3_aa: CASSLGQDKWFF
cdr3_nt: TGCGCCAGCAGCTTGGGGCAGGACAAGTGGTTCTTC

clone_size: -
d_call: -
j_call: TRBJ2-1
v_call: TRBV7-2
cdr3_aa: CASSLRSSLNEQFF
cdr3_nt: TGTGCCAGCAGCTTAAGGTCTAGCCTCAATGAGCAGTTCTTC

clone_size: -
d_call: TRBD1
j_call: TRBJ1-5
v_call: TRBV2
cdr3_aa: CASSEDRGGNQPQHF
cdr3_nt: TGTGCCAGCAGTGAAGACAGGGGGGGCAATCAGCCCCAGCATTTT

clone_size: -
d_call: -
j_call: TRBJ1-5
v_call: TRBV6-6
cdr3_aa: CAGSTGFVPQHF
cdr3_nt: TGTGCCGGAAGTACAGGGTTTGTGCCCCAGCATTTT

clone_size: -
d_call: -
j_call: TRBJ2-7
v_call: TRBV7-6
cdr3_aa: CASSPLQGAVGEQYF
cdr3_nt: TGTGCCAGCAGCCCCCTCCAGGGCGCGGTTGGCGAGCAGTACTTC

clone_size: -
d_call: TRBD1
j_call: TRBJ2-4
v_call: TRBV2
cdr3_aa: CASSEPRQGDPLVAKNIQYF
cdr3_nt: TGTGCCAGCAGTGAACCGCGACAGGGGGACCCGCTCGTAGCCAAAAACATTCAGTACTTC

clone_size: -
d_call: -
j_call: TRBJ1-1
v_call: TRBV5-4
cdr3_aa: CASSLGTARITEAFF
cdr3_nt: TGTGCCAGCAGCTTGGGTACAGCTCGAATCACTGAAGCTTTCTTT